Shown below are 15 T cell receptor beta chains from a single sample sequenced in a study of blood T cell repertoires in COVID-19. Here immunoSEQ multiplex PCR was the method, and the copy in TCRdb shows in-frame clones only, minus some. The sample holds about 240,000 clones, roughly 79% seen once. Sequenced: peripheral blood. The source is a woman over 75 with COVID-19, enrolled during active disease.

This clone was observed once. The chain uses TRBV7-9 and TRBJ1-4; D is unresolved. The germline V gene has CDR1 SEHNR and CDR2 FQNEAQ (reference sequence). The CDR3 totals 16 residues. V lost 2 bases and J lost 0, with 10 bases in between. CDR3 sequence reads: CASSLIVGATNEKLFF. The CDR3 nucleotides are TGTGCCAGCAGCTTAATAGTGGGAGCAACTAATGAAAAACTGTTTTTT.

The CDR3, as DNA: TGTGCCAGTAGTCGCCCGAGGACAGGGACCTACAATGAGCAGTTCTTC. Protein sequence: CASSRPRTGTYNEQFF. The V gene is TRBV19, the J gene TRBJ2-1; the match to TRBD1 covers 8 bases. Trimming cost V 5 bases and J 2 bases; bases outside gene matches: 8. The CDR3 covers 16 residues. Germline assignment: CDR1 LNHDA and CDR2 SQIVND (reference sequence).

The gene calls are TRBV9 and TRBJ2-3; 13 bases match TRBD2. Germline trimming cut 3 bases from V and 1 base from J; bases unmatched to any gene: 5. CDR3 length: 17 amino acids. CDR1 is SGDLS, CDR2 YYNGEE, per germline. In DNA form, the CDR3 reads TGTGCCAGCAGCGCAAGACTAGCGGGGGGTGGCACAGATACGCAGTATTTT. This encodes CASSARLAGGGTDTQYF.

CDR3 sequence: CASTKGDRASGNTIYF. The CDR3 DNA reads TGCGCCAGCACTAAGGGTGACAGGGCGTCGGGAAACACCATATATTTT. This rearrangement joins TRBV4-1 to TRBJ1-3; 7 nucleotides line up with TRBD1. Germline V gene lookup returns CDR1 MGHRA and CDR2 YSYEKL. The ends lost 7 bases at V and 4 bases at J; junction bases unmatched: 13. The CDR3 totals 16 residues.

This chain uses TRBV7-6 with TRBJ2-7; 9 bases match TRBD2. From germline, CDR1 is SGHVS and CDR2 FNYEAQ. CDR3 length: 15 residues. J gave up 5 bases and V 1 base, and 6 bases lay outside the gene matches. CDR3 coding DNA: TGTGCCAGCAGCTTAGTATGGGGCGGGGGGGACGAGCAGTACTTC. Its protein product is CASSLVWGGGDEQYF.

V gene TRBV5-8 combines with J gene TRBJ1-5, with D unclear. Trimming removed 3 bases at V and 5 bases at J, with 9 bases between. The CDR3 runs to 13 residues. CDR1 and CDR2 (germline): SGHTS, YDEGEE. CDR3 residues: CASSWLLDQPQHF. In DNA, the CDR3 is TGTGCCAGCAGCTGGCTGTTGGATCAGCCCCAGCATTTT.

This chain joins TRBV6-2 or TRBV6-3 and TRBJ1-2; TRBD1 matches at 7 bases. This CDR3 region has 12 residues. V shed 7 bases and J 6 bases; nucleotides not matched to a gene: 5. Germline CDR1 MNHEY, CDR2 SVGEGT. The CDR3 region has the DNA TGTGCCAGCACCCCCCAGGGGGATGGCTACACCTTC. The encoded protein is CASTPQGDGYTF.

This chain links TRBV30 with TRBJ1-1; TRBD1 matches at 8 bases. The length of the CDR3 is 14 residues. V dropped 8 bases and J dropped 2; count of bases not matched to a gene: 10. Germline V gene data show CDR1 as GTSNPN and CDR2 as SVGIG (reference sequence). In DNA, the CDR3 is TGTGCCGCGGGGACAGGATCTTTTAACACTGAAGCTTTCTTT. Translating it yields CAAGTGSFNTEAFF.

This rearrangement joins TRBV5-6 to TRBJ1-3; TRBD1 might be the D (5 bases). Trimming left V 4 bases short and J 0 bases short, with 11 bases between. From germline, CDR1 is SGHDT and CDR2 YYEEEE. The CDR3 extends over 15 amino acids. This CDR3 is CASSAGRNSGNTIYF. CDR3 nucleotide sequence: TGTGCCAGCAGCGCGGGACGGAACTCTGGAAACACCATATATTTT.

This sequence joins TRBV5-4 and TRBJ2-2; D is perhaps TRBD1 (6 bases). The CDR3 is 15 residues long. The V gene's germline CDR1 is SGHNT and CDR2 YYREEE (reference sequence). With 4 bases removed from V and 3 bases from J, the gap between germline ends came to 13 bases. The CDR3 DNA follows: TGTGCCAGCAGCCCGGGGACATCGGACACCGGGGAGCTGTTTTTT. It translates to CASSPGTSDTGELFF.

The chain joins TRBV7-9 to TRBJ1-6; TRBD1 aligns across 7 bases. J gave up 0 bases and V 7 bases, and 9 bases lay outside the gene matches. From germline, CDR1 is SEHNR and CDR2 FQNEAQ (reference sequence). The CDR3 extends over 17 amino acids. CDR3 sequence reads: CASTGTAPSSYNSPLHF. The CDR3 DNA reads as TGTGCCAGCACCGGGACAGCCCCGAGCTCCTATAATTCACCCCTCCACTTT.

The rearrangement uses TRBV11-2 and TRBJ2-7, with 7 bases that match TRBD2. Germline values: CDR1 SGHAT, CDR2 FQNNGV. This CDR3 comprises 16 residues. Trimming removed 4 bases from V and 6 bases from J; junction bases left unmatched: 15. The CDR3: CASSYPGPRSGVEQYF. The CDR3 DNA reads TGTGCCAGCAGCTACCCCGGTCCCCGAAGCGGGGTCGAGCAGTACTTC.

The chain uses TRBV29-1 and TRBJ2-5, with D possibly being TRBD1 (5 bases). Germline lookup yields CDR1 SQVTM and CDR2 ANQGSEA. The CDR3 length is 12 residues. The CDR3 sequence is CRRTPVRGTQYF. CDR3 coding DNA: TGCAGGCGGACACCCGTTAGGGGGACCCAGTACTTC. Combining the CDR3 with reference TRBV29-1 and TRBJ2-5 gives the whole variable domain SAVISQKPSRDICQRGTSLTIQCQVDSQVTMMFWYRQQPGQSLTLIATANQGSEATYESGFVIDKFPISRPNLTFSTLTVSNMSPEDSSIYLCRRTPVRGTQYFGPGTRLLVL.

The chain is built from TRBV25-1 and TRBJ1-4; 7 bases agree with TRBD1. The CDR3 runs to 18 residues. Germline CDR1 and CDR2: MGHDK and SYGVNS. J was trimmed by 1 base and V by 0 bases; bases with no gene match: 8. The CDR3 DNA reads TGTGCCAGCAGTGAATACGGGAGGGGGCTCGGAACTAATGAAAAACTGTTTTTT. Translated, it gives CASSEYGRGLGTNEKLFF. The full variable domain, completed using reference TRBV25-1 and TRBJ1-4, is EADIYQTPRYLVIGTGKKITLECSQTMGHDKMYWYQQDPGMELHLIHYSYGVNSTEKGDLSSESTVSRIRTEHFPLTLESARPSHTSQYLCASSEYGRGLGTNEKLFFGSGTQLSVL.

The chain couples TRBV14 to TRBJ2-5, with TRBD2 matching over 12 bases. The ends lost 3 bases at V and 0 bases at J; junction bases unmatched: 8. The CDR3 spans 18 residues. Germline CDR1 is SGHDN and CDR2 is FVKESK. CDR3 sequence reads: CASSQDGLAGKYQETQYF. Written as DNA, the CDR3 is TGTGCCAGCAGCCAGGACGGACTAGCGGGAAAGTACCAAGAGACCCAGTACTTC.